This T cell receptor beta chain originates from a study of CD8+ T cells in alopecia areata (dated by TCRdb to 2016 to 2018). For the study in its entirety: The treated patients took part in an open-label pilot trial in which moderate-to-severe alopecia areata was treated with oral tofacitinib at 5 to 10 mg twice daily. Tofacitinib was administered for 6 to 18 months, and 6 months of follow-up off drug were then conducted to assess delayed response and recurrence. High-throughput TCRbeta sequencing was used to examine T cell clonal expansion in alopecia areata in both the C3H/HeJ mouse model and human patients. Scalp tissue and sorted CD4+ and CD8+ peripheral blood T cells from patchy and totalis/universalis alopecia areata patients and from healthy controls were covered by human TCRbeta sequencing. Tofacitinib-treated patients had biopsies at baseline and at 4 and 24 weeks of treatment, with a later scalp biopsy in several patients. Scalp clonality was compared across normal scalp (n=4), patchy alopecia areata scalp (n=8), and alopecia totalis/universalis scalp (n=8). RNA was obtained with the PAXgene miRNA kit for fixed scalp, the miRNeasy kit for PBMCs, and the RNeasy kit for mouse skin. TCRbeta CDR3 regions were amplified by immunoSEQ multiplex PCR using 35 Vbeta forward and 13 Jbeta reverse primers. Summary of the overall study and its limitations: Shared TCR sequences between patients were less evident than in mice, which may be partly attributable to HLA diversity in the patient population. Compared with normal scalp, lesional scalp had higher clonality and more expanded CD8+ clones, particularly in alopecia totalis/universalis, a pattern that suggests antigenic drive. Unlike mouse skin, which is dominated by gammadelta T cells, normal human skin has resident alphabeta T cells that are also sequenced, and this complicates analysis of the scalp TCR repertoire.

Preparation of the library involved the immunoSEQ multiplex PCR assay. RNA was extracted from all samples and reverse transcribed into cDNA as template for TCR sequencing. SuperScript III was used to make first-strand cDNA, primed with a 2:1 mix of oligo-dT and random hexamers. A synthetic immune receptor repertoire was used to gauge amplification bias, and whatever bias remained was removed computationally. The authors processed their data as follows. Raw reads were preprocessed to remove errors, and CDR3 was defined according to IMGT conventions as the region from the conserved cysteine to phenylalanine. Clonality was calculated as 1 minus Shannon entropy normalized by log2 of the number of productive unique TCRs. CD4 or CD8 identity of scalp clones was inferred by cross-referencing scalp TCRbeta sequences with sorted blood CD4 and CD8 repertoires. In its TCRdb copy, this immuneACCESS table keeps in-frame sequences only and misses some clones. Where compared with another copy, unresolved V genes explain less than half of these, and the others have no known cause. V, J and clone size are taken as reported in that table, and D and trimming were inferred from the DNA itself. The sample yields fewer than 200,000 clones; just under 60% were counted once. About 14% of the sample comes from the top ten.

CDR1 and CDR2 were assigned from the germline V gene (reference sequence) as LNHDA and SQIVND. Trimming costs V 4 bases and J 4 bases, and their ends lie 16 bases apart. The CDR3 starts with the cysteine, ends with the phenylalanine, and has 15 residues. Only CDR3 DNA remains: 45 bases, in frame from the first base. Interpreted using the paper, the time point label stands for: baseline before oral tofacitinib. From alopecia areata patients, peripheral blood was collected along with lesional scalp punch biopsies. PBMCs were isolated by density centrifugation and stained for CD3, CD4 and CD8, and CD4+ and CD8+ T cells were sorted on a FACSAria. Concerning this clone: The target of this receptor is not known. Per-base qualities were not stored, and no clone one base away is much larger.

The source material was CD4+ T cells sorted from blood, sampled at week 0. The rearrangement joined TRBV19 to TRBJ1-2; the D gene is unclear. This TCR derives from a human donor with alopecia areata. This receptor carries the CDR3 CASSTDTSLIYGYTF. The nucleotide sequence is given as TGTGCCAGTAGTACTGACACTTCCCTCATCTATGGCTACACCTTC. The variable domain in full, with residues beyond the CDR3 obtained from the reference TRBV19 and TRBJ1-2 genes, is DGGITQSPKYLFRKEGQNVTLSCEQNLNHDAMYWYRQDPGQGLRLIYYSQIVNDFQKGDIAEGYSVSREKKESFPLTVTSAQKNPTAFYLCASSTDTSLIYGYTFGSGTRLTVV.